The clone carrying this T cell receptor (beta chain) was observed a few times. TCRdb processed the 5' RACE reads anew with MiXCR; each CDR3 protein has one entry. The sample consists of about 120,000 distinct CDR3 sequences, around a sixth of them appearing once. The entry originates in a study of T-cell memory formation after mild COVID-19. V lost 7 bases to trimming and J lost 4 bases, with 7 bases between them. Germline CDR1 SGHVS, CDR2 FNYEAQ. The CDR3 sequence is 11 residues long. The chain employs TRBV7-6 and TRBJ2-5, with D hard to call. The sequence came from an adult woman who had mild COVID-19 (a few samples of this study predate the infection). Cell type and time point are not known. The sample taken for sequencing was PBMCs or a T cell subset sorted from them (not recorded which). The CDR3 loop reads CASILGETQYF. The DNA of the CDR3 is TGTGCCAGCATCCTAGGAGAGACCCAGTACTTC.